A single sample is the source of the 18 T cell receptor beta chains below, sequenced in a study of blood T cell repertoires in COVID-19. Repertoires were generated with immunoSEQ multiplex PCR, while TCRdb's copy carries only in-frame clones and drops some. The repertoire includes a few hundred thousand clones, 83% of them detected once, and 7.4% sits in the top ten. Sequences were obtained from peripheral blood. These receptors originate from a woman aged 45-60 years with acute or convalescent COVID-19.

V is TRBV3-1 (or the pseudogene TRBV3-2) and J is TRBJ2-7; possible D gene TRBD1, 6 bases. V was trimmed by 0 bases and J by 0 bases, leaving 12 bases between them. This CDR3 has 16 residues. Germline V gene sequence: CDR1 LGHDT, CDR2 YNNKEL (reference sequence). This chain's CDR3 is CASSQDGTDSSYEQYF. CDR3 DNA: TGTGCCAGCAGCCAAGATGGAACGGACAGCTCCTACGAGCAGTACTTC.

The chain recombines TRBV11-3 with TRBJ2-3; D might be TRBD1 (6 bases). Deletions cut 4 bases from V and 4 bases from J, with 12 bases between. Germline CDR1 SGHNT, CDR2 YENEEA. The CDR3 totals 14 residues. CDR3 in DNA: TGTGCCAGCAGCTCGTTACAGGGTCCAGATACGCAGTATTTT. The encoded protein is CASSSLQGPDTQYF.

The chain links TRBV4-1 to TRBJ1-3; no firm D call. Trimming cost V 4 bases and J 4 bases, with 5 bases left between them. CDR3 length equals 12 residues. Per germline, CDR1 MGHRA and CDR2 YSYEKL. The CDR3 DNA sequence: TGCGCCAGCAGCCTTTCGGGAAACACCATATATTTT. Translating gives CASSLSGNTIYF.

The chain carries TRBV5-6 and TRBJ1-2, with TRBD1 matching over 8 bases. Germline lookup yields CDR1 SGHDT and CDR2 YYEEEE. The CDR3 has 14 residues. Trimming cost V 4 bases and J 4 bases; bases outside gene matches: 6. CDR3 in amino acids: CASSPGQAGYGYTF. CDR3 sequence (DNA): TGTGCCAGCAGCCCGGGACAGGCAGGCTATGGCTACACCTTC.

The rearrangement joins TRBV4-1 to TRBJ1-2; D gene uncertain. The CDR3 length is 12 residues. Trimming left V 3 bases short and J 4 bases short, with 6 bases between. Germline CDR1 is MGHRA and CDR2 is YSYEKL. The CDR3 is CASSHEAYGYTF. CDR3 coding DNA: TGCGCCAGCAGCCATGAAGCCTATGGCTACACCTTC.

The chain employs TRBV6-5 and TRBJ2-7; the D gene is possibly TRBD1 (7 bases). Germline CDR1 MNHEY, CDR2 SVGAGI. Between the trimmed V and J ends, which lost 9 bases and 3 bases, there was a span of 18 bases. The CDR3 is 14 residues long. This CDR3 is CASAGRQGYYEQYF. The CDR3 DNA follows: TGTGCCAGTGCGGGAAGACAGGGTTACTACGAGCAGTACTTC.

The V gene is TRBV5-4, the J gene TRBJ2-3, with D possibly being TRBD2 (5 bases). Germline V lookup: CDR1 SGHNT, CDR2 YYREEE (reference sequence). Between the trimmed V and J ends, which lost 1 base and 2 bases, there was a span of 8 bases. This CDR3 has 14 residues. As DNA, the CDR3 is TGTGCCAGCAGCTTGCCTAGCAACACAGATACGCAGTATTTT. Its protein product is CASSLPSNTDTQYF.

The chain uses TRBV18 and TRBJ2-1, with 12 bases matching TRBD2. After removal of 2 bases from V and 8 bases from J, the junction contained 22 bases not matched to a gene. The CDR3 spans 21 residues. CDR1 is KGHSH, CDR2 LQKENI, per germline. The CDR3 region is CASSPSRDPTSGRYGSYEQFF. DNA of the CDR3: TGTGCCAGCTCACCAAGCCGGGACCCCACTAGCGGGAGGTATGGGTCTTATGAGCAGTTCTTC.

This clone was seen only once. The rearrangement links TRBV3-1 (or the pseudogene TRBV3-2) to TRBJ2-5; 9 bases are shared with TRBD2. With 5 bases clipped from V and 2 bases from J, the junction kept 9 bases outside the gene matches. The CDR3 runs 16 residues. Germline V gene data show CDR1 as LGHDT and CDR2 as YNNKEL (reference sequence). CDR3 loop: CASSTMPSGAQETQYF. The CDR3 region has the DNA TGTGCCAGCAGCACCATGCCTAGCGGGGCTCAAGAGACCCAGTACTTC.

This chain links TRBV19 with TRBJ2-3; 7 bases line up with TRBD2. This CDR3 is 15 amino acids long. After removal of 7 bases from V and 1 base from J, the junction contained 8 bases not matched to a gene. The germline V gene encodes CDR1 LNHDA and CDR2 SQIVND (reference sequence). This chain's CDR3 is CASKSGGGGTDTQYF. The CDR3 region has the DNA TGTGCCAGTAAATCTGGGGGAGGGGGCACAGATACGCAGTATTTT.

The CDR3 spells CASSQYWSSYNEQFF. The DNA for the CDR3 is TGTGCCAGCAGCCAGTACTGGAGCTCCTACAATGAGCAGTTCTTC. This rearrangement joins TRBV21-1 to TRBJ2-1; the table's D call TRBD2 went unverified against the DNA. TRBV21-1 is deemed a pseudogene. The CDR3 is 15 residues long.

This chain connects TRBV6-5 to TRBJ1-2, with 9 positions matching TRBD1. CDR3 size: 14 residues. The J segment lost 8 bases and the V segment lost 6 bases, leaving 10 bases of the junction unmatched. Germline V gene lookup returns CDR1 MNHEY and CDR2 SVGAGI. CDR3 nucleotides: TGTGCCAGCAGGGCTACAGGGGGCGAAGGAGGCTACACCTTC. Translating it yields CASRATGGEGGYTF.

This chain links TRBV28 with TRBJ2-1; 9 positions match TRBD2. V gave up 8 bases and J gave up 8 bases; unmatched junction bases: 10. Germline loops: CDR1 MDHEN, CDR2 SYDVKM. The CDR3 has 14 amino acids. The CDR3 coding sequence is TGTGCCAGCCTCCCGGGACTAGCAACGGATGAGCAGTTCTTC. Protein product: CASLPGLATDEQFF. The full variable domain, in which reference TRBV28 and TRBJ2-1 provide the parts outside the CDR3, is DVKVTQSSRYLVKRTGEKVFLECVQDMDHENMFWYRQDPGLGLRLIYFSYDVKMKEKGDIPEGYSVSREKKERFSLILESASTNQTSMYLCASLPGLATDEQFFGPGTRLTVL.

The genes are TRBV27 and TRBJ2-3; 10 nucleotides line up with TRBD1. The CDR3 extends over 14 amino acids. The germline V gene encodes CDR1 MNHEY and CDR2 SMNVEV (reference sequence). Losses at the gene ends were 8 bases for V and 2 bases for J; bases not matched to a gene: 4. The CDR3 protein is CASADRGHTDTQYF. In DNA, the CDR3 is TGTGCCAGCGCCGACAGGGGGCACACAGATACGCAGTATTTT.

The CDR3 reads CASIAGNYEQYF. CDR3 in DNA: TGCGCCAGCATTGCAGGAAACTACGAGCAGTACTTC. V gene TRBV10-2 combines with J gene TRBJ2-7; D is unclear. V lost 7 bases and J lost 3, with 10 bases in between. Germline V gives CDR1 WSHSY, CDR2 SAAADI. There are 12 residues in the CDR3.

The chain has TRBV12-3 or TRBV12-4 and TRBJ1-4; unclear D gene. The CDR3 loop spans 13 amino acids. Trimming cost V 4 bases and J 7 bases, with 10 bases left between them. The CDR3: CASSSGIGEKLFF. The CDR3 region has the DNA TGTGCCAGCAGTTCCGGGATTGGTGAAAAACTGTTTTTT.

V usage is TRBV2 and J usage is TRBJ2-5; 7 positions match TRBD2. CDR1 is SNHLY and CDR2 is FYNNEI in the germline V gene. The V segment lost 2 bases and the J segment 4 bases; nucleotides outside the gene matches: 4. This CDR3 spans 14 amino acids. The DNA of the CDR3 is TGTGCCAGCAGTGAAACGGGGGGTCGAGAGACCCAGTACTTC. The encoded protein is CASSETGGRETQYF.

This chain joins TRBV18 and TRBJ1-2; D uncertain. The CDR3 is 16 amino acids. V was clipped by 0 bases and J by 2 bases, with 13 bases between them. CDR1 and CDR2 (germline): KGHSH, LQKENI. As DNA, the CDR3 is TGTGCCAGCTCACCACCGGGGAGTCCAGCAAACTATGGCTACACCTTC. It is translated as CASSPPGSPANYGYTF.